The 29 T cell receptor beta chains below all came from one sample that was sequenced in a study of cytomegalovirus exposure and HLA in healthy donors. PCR amplification relied on 60 Vbeta primers (plus 13 Jbeta primers). Using immunoSEQ multiplex PCR, the repertoire was profiled, and TCRdb retains in-frame clones only, with some absent. The sample holds approximately 130,000 clones, around 80% seen once. The sequenced sample consisted of PBMCs. These receptors were collected from a man aged 30 to 39 in good health and CMV-seronegative.

This clone occurred once. The chain uses TRBV4-3 and TRBJ2-7; 12 nucleotides align to TRBD1. Germline CDR1 is LGHNA and CDR2 is YSLEER. The trim removed 3 bases at V and 2 bases at J, leaving 2 bases unmatched. The CDR3 has 15 residues. The CDR3 spells CASSQGTGGTYEQYF. CDR3 DNA sequence: TGCGCCAGCAGCCAGGGGACAGGGGGCACCTACGAGCAGTACTTC.

The V and J genes are TRBV28 and TRBJ2-7; TRBD2 matches at 7 bases. The V gene's germline CDR1 is MDHEN and CDR2 SYDVKM. Trimming removed 3 bases from V and 4 bases from J; junction bases left unmatched: 3. CDR3 length: 13 amino acids. CDR3 nucleotides: TGTGCCAGCAGTTTCCTGGGGGGGTACGAGCAGTACTTC. Amino acid sequence: CASSFLGGYEQYF.

In its sample, this clone was seen a few times. This chain connects TRBV18 to TRBJ2-1, with 7 bases fitting TRBD1. From germline, CDR1 is KGHSH and CDR2 LQKENI. V dropped 4 bases and J dropped 6; count of bases not matched to a gene: 6. The CDR3 runs to 14 residues. CDR3 nucleotides: TGTGCCAGCTCACTGGGACAGAGCCTCAATGAGCAGTTCTTC. Translation: CASSLGQSLNEQFF.

The V gene is TRBV18, the J gene TRBJ1-1; D may be TRBD1 (5 bases). The CDR3 is 13 residues long. V was trimmed by 3 bases and J by 6 bases, leaving 11 bases between them. From germline, CDR1 is KGHSH and CDR2 LQKENI. The CDR3 DNA reads as TGTGCCAGCTCACCGCACGCGGGGGCTGAAGCTTTCTTT. Encoded protein: CASSPHAGAEAFF.

This chain connects TRBV11-2 to TRBJ2-1, with 10 bases that match TRBD2. CDR1 is SGHAT, CDR2 FQNNGV, per germline. The CDR3 runs 19 residues. Germline trimming cut 8 bases from V and 2 bases from J; bases unmatched to any gene: 18. The CDR3, as DNA: TGTGCCAGCTCCTCAACAGGGGGAGCTAGCGGGAGCACCTACAATGAGCAGTTCTTC. It yields the protein CASSSTGGASGSTYNEQFF.

The V call is TRBV5-4, the J call TRBJ2-1, with 7 nucleotides matching TRBD1. V dropped 4 bases and J dropped 4; count of bases not matched to a gene: 8. Germline loops: CDR1 SGHNT, CDR2 YYREEE (reference sequence). This CDR3 spans 15 amino acids. Here the CDR3 reads CASSPGGSGYNEQFF. The CDR3 nucleotides are TGTGCCAGCAGCCCAGGGGGTAGTGGGTACAATGAGCAGTTCTTC.

This clone was detected only once. V is TRBV9 and J is TRBJ2-1; possibly TRBD2 for D (6 bases). CDR1 and CDR2 from the germline V gene are SGDLS and YYNGEE. Trimming cost V 4 bases and J 0 bases, with 14 bases left between them. This CDR3 is built from 16 residues. CDR3 in DNA: TGTGCCAGCAGCATATTAGCGGAAAGCTCCTACAATGAGCAGTTCTTC. It translates to CASSILAESSYNEQFF.

Here the CDR3 DNA reads TGCGCCAGCAGCTCGACGGGTGATGGATACAATGAGCAGTTCTTC. Translation: CASSSTGDGYNEQFF. This chain connects TRBV5-1 to TRBJ2-1; D is uncertain. The CDR3 loop spans 15 amino acids. CDR1 and CDR2 (germline): SGHRS, YFSETQ. V gave up 3 bases and J gave up 4 bases, with 14 bases separating them.

The chain couples TRBV23-1 to TRBJ2-7; no firm D call. TRBV23-1 counts as an open reading frame of uncertain function. V was cut by 0 bases and J by 3 bases, with 15 bases left in between. This CDR3 spans 16 amino acids. CDR3 sequence (DNA): TGCGCCAGCAGTCAATCGTGGGCCCGTTTCCGCTACGAGCAGTACTTC. Its translation: CASSQSWARFRYEQYF.

The chain employs TRBV7-2 and TRBJ1-2; D uncertain. Germline V CDR1 and CDR2: SGHTA, FQGNSA. The CDR3 runs to 13 residues. V lost 0 bases, J lost 4 bases, and 6 bases lay in between. The CDR3 region has the DNA TGTGCCAGCAGCTTAGCGTACAGCTATGGCTACACCTTC. Translating gives CASSLAYSYGYTF.

This clone showed up just once. V gene TRBV29-1 combines with J gene TRBJ1-4; possible D gene TRBD1, 6 bases. Deletions cut 4 bases from V and 3 bases from J, with 12 bases between. This CDR3 spans 14 amino acids. CDR1 is SQVTM, CDR2 ANQGSEA, per germline. This chain's CDR3 is CSVVGGAANEKLFF. Here the CDR3 DNA reads TGCAGCGTTGTGGGGGGGGCTGCTAATGAAAAACTGTTTTTT.

The chain uses TRBV27 and TRBJ2-1; D is unclear. The CDR3 sequence is 16 residues long. CDR1 is MNHEY and CDR2 is SMNVEV in the germline V gene (reference sequence). Between the trimmed V and J ends, which lost 7 bases and 4 bases, there was a span of 20 bases. The CDR3 nucleotides read TGTGCCAGCACCTCCCCCACGGGTTACCTTTACAATGAGCAGTTCTTC. Amino acid sequence: CASTSPTGYLYNEQFF.

The table lists this clone with a few counts. This chain joins TRBV7-6 and TRBJ1-1; D call uncertain. The CDR3 sequence is 13 residues long. Germline assignment: CDR1 SGHVS and CDR2 FNYEAQ. V lost 1 base and J 4 bases, leaving 7 bases between the germline ends. The CDR3 DNA is TGTGCCAGCAGCTTAGGGGAGATCACTGAAGCTTTCTTT. As protein: CASSLGEITEAFF.

The chain has TRBV5-1 and TRBJ2-6, with D uncertain. The V and J ends lost 4 bases and 2 bases respectively, with 22 bases between them. CDR1 and CDR2 from the germline V gene are SGHRS and YFSETQ. This CDR3 region has 19 residues. The CDR3 DNA reads TGCGCCAGCAGCCCCCTCCTTTCTCCCGGTACAGCTGGGGCCAACGTCCTGACTTTC. Translating it yields CASSPLLSPGTAGANVLTF.

The chain links TRBV11-3 to TRBJ2-1, with D perhaps TRBD2 (6 bases). V was clipped by 0 bases and J by 8 bases, with 8 bases between them. This CDR3 is 13 amino acids long. Germline CDR1 and CDR2: SGHNT and YENEEA. CDR3: CASSLEGGDEQFF. CDR3 DNA sequence: TGTGCCAGCAGCTTAGAGGGGGGAGATGAGCAGTTCTTC.

The chain carries TRBV29-1 and TRBJ2-3; 7 nucleotides match TRBD2. This CDR3 has 12 residues. Trimming cost V 6 bases and J 6 bases; bases outside gene matches: 6. Looked up from germline, CDR1 is SQVTM and CDR2 is ANQGSEA. The CDR3 bases are TGCAGCGTGGGGGAGGGCCGGGATACGCAGTATTTT. This encodes CSVGEGRDTQYF.

The rearrangement uses TRBV15 and TRBJ1-2; possibly TRBD1 for D (6 bases). V was cut by 1 base and J by 8 bases, with 23 bases left in between. Germline lookup yields CDR1 LNHNV and CDR2 YYDKDF (reference sequence). This CDR3 has 17 amino acids. The CDR3 bases are TGTGCCACCAGCAGAGTTGGGTCGGCAGGGGCGAGCGGAGGCTACACCTTC. Translation gives CATSRVGSAGASGGYTF.

The chain combines TRBV18 with TRBJ1-4; D remains ambiguous. The CDR3 spans 16 residues. With 3 bases removed from V and 0 bases from J, the gap between germline ends came to 11 bases. Germline V gene sequence: CDR1 KGHSH, CDR2 LQKENI. The CDR3 bases are TGTGCCAGCTCACCTGTGGCCGGAGCAACTAATGAAAAACTGTTTTTT. Amino acids: CASSPVAGATNEKLFF.

This clone was seen once. The chain couples TRBV7-8 to TRBJ1-2; tentative D call: TRBD1 (5 bases). Germline-derived CDR1 and CDR2 are SGHVS and FQNEAQ. V shed 7 bases and J shed 4 bases, with 19 bases lying between them. The CDR3 contains 15 residues. The CDR3 DNA reads as TGTGCCAGCATCCCGACAGTCTCGGCCCTCTATGGCTACACCTTC. Its translation is CASIPTVSALYGYTF.

The CDR3 here is CASSVGTGANYGYTF. Here the CDR3 DNA reads TGTGCCAGCAGCGTTGGGACAGGAGCTAACTATGGCTACACCTTC. The chain is built from TRBV9 and TRBJ1-2; 8 bases fit TRBD1. Germline V gives CDR1 SGDLS, CDR2 YYNGEE. The V segment lost 2 bases and the J segment 0 bases; nucleotides outside the gene matches: 3. CDR3 size: 15 residues.

The V call is TRBV5-4, the J call TRBJ2-1; 14 nucleotides line up with TRBD2. CDR1 and CDR2 from the germline V gene are SGHNT and YYREEE (reference sequence). The CDR3 covers 13 residues. With V trimmed by 10 bases and J by 9 bases, 6 bases remained unmatched. The CDR3 here is CAVGTSGSTEQFF. The CDR3 DNA follows: TGTGCCGTCGGGACTAGCGGGAGTACTGAGCAGTTCTTC.

The chain is built from TRBV19 and TRBJ2-1; 9 nucleotides match TRBD2. J was trimmed by 5 bases and V by 6 bases; bases with no gene match: 5. The CDR3 runs to 14 residues. CDR1 is LNHDA and CDR2 is SQIVND in the germline V gene (reference sequence). The DNA of the CDR3 is TGTGCCAGTAGGCGCGGGGGGGCAGACAATGAGCAGTTCTTC. Its protein product is CASRRGGADNEQFF.

The chain uses TRBV27 and TRBJ2-7; 12 nucleotides align to TRBD1. Trimming cost V 2 bases and J 6 bases; bases outside gene matches: 2. This CDR3 region has 14 residues. Germline assignment: CDR1 MNHEY and CDR2 SMNVEV (reference sequence). The CDR3, as DNA: TGTGCCAGCAGTTTAGGGACAGGGGGCGTCGAGCAGTACTTC. It translates to CASSLGTGGVEQYF.

The chain recombines TRBV28 with TRBJ2-7; D remains ambiguous. V shed 5 bases and J shed 3 bases, with 8 bases lying between them. The CDR3 covers 12 residues. Germline lookup yields CDR1 MDHEN and CDR2 SYDVKM. The chain's CDR3 is CASSPNIYEQYF. The DNA of the CDR3 is TGTGCCAGCAGTCCCAACATCTACGAGCAGTACTTC.

The chain is built from TRBV5-1 and TRBJ2-5, with 8 bases that match TRBD1. The CDR3 covers 11 residues. Per germline, CDR1 SGHRS and CDR2 YFSETQ. Trimming took 0 bases from V and 11 from J; bases not matched to a gene: 0. The DNA for the CDR3 is TGCGCCAGCAGCTTGGACAGGGGGCAGTACTTC. It encodes CASSLDRGQYF.

The rearrangement uses TRBV6-5 and TRBJ2-7; D remains unclear. This CDR3 contains 15 residues. The V end was cut by 5 bases, the J end by 3 bases, with 17 bases between. The V gene's germline CDR1 is MNHEY and CDR2 SVGAGI. This CDR3 is CASSPTPTLYYEQYF. CDR3 bases: TGTGCCAGCAGTCCCACCCCTACCCTCTACTACGAGCAGTACTTC.

The chain combines TRBV11-3 with TRBJ1-1; D is ambiguous. Trimming left V 5 bases short and J 1 base short, with 5 bases between. The germline CDR1 and CDR2 sequences are SGHNT and YENEEA. The CDR3 spans 12 residues. The CDR3 reads CASSLSNTEAFF. The CDR3 DNA follows: TGTGCCAGCAGCCTCTCGAACACTGAAGCTTTCTTT.

This chain joins TRBV28 and TRBJ2-2; D might be TRBD1 (6 bases). Germline CDR1 reads MDHEN; CDR2 reads SYDVKM. Trimming pared 6 bases from V and 2 bases from J, leaving 16 bases between. This CDR3 spans 16 amino acids. CDR3 protein: CASRTYWGQNTGELFF. CDR3 coding DNA: TGTGCCAGCAGAACCTACTGGGGGCAAAACACCGGGGAGCTGTTTTTT.

The chain has TRBV21-1 and TRBJ2-5; the table's D call, TRBD1, has no DNA check behind it. TRBV21-1 is tagged as a pseudogene. The CDR3 runs to 16 residues. CDR3 sequence: CASSSYRGLRQETQYF. The CDR3 DNA reads TGTGCCAGCAGCAGCTACAGGGGGCTGAGGCAAGAGACCCAGTACTTC.